A single sample gave rise to the 30 T cell receptor beta chains below, sequenced in a study of blood T cells in healthy people across ages. A second PCR, run for 7 to 11 cycles, used a sample-barcoded 5' primer plus a J-beta primer mix. MiXCR was run by TCRdb on the 5' RACE reads, yielding one entry per CDR3 protein. The sample contains around 620,000 distinct CDR3 sequences, 25% to 30% of which appear only once. The specimen was blood. These receptors all come from a woman aged 70-85 years in good health.

CDR3 DNA: TGCAGTGCTAGAGTCGACGGACCCGCGGCTTTCTTT. This sequence encodes CSARVDGPAAFF. The chain combines TRBV20-1 with TRBJ1-1; D gene ambiguous. CDR3 size: 12 residues. Germline CDR1 is DFQATT and CDR2 is SNEGSKA (reference sequence). Trimming left V 1 base short and J 11 bases short, with 14 bases between.

This clonotype was found a few times. J is TRBJ1-1 and V is TRBV7-2; no firm D call. Germline values: CDR1 SGHTA, CDR2 FQGNSA. V gave up 5 bases and J gave up 1 base, with 8 bases separating them. CDR3 length: 13 amino acids. CDR3 sequence: CASSGRTNTEAFF. The CDR3 nucleotides are TGTGCCAGCAGCGGGAGGACGAACACTGAAGCTTTCTTT.

This clonotype has only a few counts. The rearrangement uses TRBV27 and TRBJ2-6, with D perhaps assigned TRBD1 or TRBD2 (6 bases each). The CDR3 totals 17 residues. Trimming cost V 8 bases and J 1 base, with 18 bases left between them. CDR1 and CDR2 from the germline V gene are MNHEY and SMNVEV (reference sequence). CDR3 sequence (DNA): TGTGCCAGCGCCCGGGGGCCCTCGGATTCTGGGGCCAACGTCCTGACTTTC. It is translated as CASARGPSDSGANVLTF.

Comment on this clonotype: Since the CDR3 does not end with the conserved phenylalanine or tryptophan, this likely comes from a read error. This chain links TRBV6-2 or TRBV6-3 with TRBJ2-3; D unclear. V lost 4 bases and J 3 bases, leaving 8 bases between the germline ends. There are 13 residues in the CDR3. Looked up from germline, CDR1 is MNHEY and CDR2 is SVGEGT. The CDR3 DNA reads as TGTGCCAGCAGTTGGCAGCAAACAGATACGCAGTATTCT. As protein: CASSWQQTDTQYS.

This clonotype came up a few times. In DNA, the CDR3 is TGCGCCAGCAGCCAAGGGGGGACACCTAACTATGGCTACACCTTC. Protein sequence: CASSQGGTPNYGYTF. The chain employs TRBV4-3 and TRBJ1-2; D is perhaps TRBD1 (6 bases). The germline CDR1 and CDR2 sequences are LGHNA and YSLEER. V was clipped by 1 base and J by 0 bases, with 9 bases between them. The CDR3 is 15 amino acids.

This clonotype was recorded a few times. The chain links TRBV20-1 to TRBJ1-5, with 7 bases matching TRBD1. This CDR3 comprises 15 residues. The germline V gene encodes CDR1 DFQATT and CDR2 SNEGSKA (reference sequence). The J segment lost 8 bases and the V segment lost 1 base, leaving 11 bases of the junction unmatched. In DNA form, the CDR3 reads TGCAGTGCTAGAGCCGGGGGGACAGCGGGAAAGCCCCAGCATTTT. Its translation is CSARAGGTAGKPQHF.

Concerning this clonotype: One base away lies a much larger clone, so this may be a sequencing read error. The chain uses TRBV7-2 and TRBJ2-7; D gene uncertain. This CDR3 has 14 residues. Germline V gene lookup returns CDR1 SGHTA and CDR2 FQGNSA. In nucleotides, the CDR3 is TGTGCCAGCAGCACGGCAAGGGCTAGGTACGAGCGGTACTTC. Its protein product is CASSTARARYERYF.

This clonotype was counted a few times. V and J are TRBV13 and TRBJ2-5; TRBD2 agrees at 9 bases. The germline V gene encodes CDR1 PRHDT and CDR2 FYEKMQ (reference sequence). There are 19 residues in the CDR3. V lost 5 bases and J lost 2; bases outside the gene matches: 18. The CDR3 bases are TGTGCCAGCAGCGACCAACTCAGGATTTCTAGCGGGGTACAAGAGACCCAGTACTTC. This sequence encodes CASSDQLRISSGVQETQYF.

The rearrangement uses TRBV11-2 and TRBJ2-1; D not certain. With 0 bases removed from V and 6 bases from J, the gap between germline ends came to 9 bases. Germline values: CDR1 SGHAT, CDR2 FQNNGV. The CDR3 runs 14 residues. The CDR3 loop reads CASSLDARCNEQFF. CDR3 nucleotides: TGTGCCAGCAGCTTAGATGCCAGATGCAATGAGCAGTTCTTC.

This sequence joins TRBV4-3 and TRBJ2-5; 9 nucleotides line up with TRBD2. Gene TRBJ2-1 matches the end of the DNA better, so the J call may be wrong. CDR3 size: 17 residues. Germline CDR1 reads LGHNA; CDR2 reads YSLEER. The CDR3: CASSQALASGVYNEQFF. CDR3 coding DNA: TGCGCCAGCAGCCAAGCTTTAGCTAGCGGGGTTTACAATGAGCAGTTCTTC.

For this clonotype: The germline gene is not matched at one end of the junction; a read error may be the cause. The CDR3 sequence: CASIGGHNDQFF. In DNA form, the CDR3 reads TGTGCCAGTATCGGGGGGCACAATGATCAGTTCTTC. This rearrangement joins TRBV12-3 or TRBV12-4 to TRBJ2-1; D perhaps matches TRBD2 (7 bases). The CDR3 sequence is 12 residues long.

The chain uses TRBV20-1 and TRBJ2-1; TRBD2 matches 8 bases. V shed 3 bases and J 2 bases; nucleotides not matched to a gene: 6. This CDR3 region has 15 residues. Germline V gives CDR1 DFQATT, CDR2 SNEGSKA (reference sequence). The CDR3 loop is CSASSGTSPYNEQFF. DNA for the CDR3: TGCAGTGCTAGTAGCGGGACCTCCCCCTACAATGAGCAGTTCTTC.

This clonotype turned up a few times. The gene calls are TRBV6-5 and TRBJ2-7; D gene unclear. Germline V gene data show CDR1 as MNHEY and CDR2 as SVGAGI. This CDR3 is built from 15 residues. Trimming shortened V by 3 bases and J by 0 bases, and 12 bases separated the two germline ends. The CDR3 nucleotides read TGTGCCAGCAGTTATCGCCTTGGAAGCTCCTACGAGCAGTACTTC. Protein product: CASSYRLGSSYEQYF.

Many counts were recorded for this clonotype. The chain employs TRBV20-1 and TRBJ2-5, with TRBD1 as a possible D gene (6 bases). V lost 3 bases to trimming and J lost 5 bases, with 13 bases between them. The length of the CDR3 is 13 residues. Germline values: CDR1 DFQATT, CDR2 SNEGSKA (reference sequence). CDR3 residues: CSARGPGVETQYF. The CDR3 bases are TGCAGTGCTAGGGGCCCAGGGGTTGAGACCCAGTACTTC.

This clonotype was found a few times. The chain links TRBV10-3 to TRBJ2-1; 9 positions agree with TRBD1. The CDR3 extends over 12 amino acids. V was pared by 11 bases and J by 9 bases, with 8 bases of the junction left unmatched. Germline-derived CDR1 and CDR2 are ENHRY and SYGVKD. CDR3 sequence reads: CAGGQGMGEQFF. The CDR3 DNA sequence: TGTGCCGGCGGACAGGGGATGGGTGAGCAGTTCTTC.

The rearrangement uses TRBV6-2 or TRBV6-3 and TRBJ2-1; 10 nucleotides line up with TRBD2. The V gene end was trimmed by 5 bases and the J gene end by 7 bases; junction bases not matched to a gene: 11. This CDR3 comprises 16 residues. The germline CDR1 and CDR2 sequences are MNHEY and SVGEGT. CDR3 region: CASSPHVAGGGNEQFF. In DNA, the CDR3 is TGTGCCAGCAGTCCCCACGTAGCGGGGGGTGGAAATGAGCAGTTCTTC.

Comment on this clonotype: Germline is not matched at one junction end, which may reflect a read error. The rearrangement uses TRBV6-5 and TRBJ1-4; TRBD1 agrees at 9 bases. CDR1 is MNHEY, CDR2 SVGAGI, per germline. The CDR3 consists of 14 residues. The CDR3 DNA sequence: TGTGCCAGCAGTAGCGGGACAGGGAATGAAAGACTGTTTTTT. Translation gives CASSSGTGNERLFF.

The V call is TRBV2, the J call TRBJ1-5; D uncertain. This CDR3 has 13 amino acids. Germline V gene sequence: CDR1 SNHLY, CDR2 FYNNEI. Trimming took 6 bases from V and 0 from J, leaving 6 bases between them. The CDR3 nucleotides read TGTGCCAGCAGAGAGGATAGCAATCAGCCCCAGCATTTT. It encodes CASREDSNQPQHF. Using reference TRBV2 and TRBJ1-5 for the parts outside the CDR3, the full variable domain is EPEVTQTPSHQVTQMGQEVILRCVPISNHLYFYWYRQILGQKVEFLVSFYNNEISEKSEIFDDQFSVERPDGSNFTLKIRSTKLEDSAMYFCASREDSNQPQHFGDGTRLSIL.

The chain links TRBV5-1 to TRBJ1-1; D unclear. This CDR3 region has 14 residues. Trimming shortened V by 4 bases and J by 4 bases, and 14 bases separated the two germline ends. Germline V gene sequence: CDR1 SGHRS, CDR2 YFSETQ. The chain's CDR3 is CASSPRPYGTEAFF. As DNA, the CDR3 is TGCGCCAGCAGCCCTCGCCCCTACGGCACTGAAGCTTTCTTT.

This clonotype was observed a handful of times. The chain has TRBV30 and TRBJ2-2; D is unclear. This CDR3 spans 14 amino acids. Germline V gene sequence: CDR1 GTSNPN, CDR2 SVGIG (reference sequence). Trimming took 0 bases from V and 6 from J, leaving 11 bases between them. The CDR3 loop is CAWSVLERPGELFF. DNA for the CDR3: TGTGCCTGGAGTGTTTTGGAAAGACCCGGGGAGCTGTTTTTT.

This chain links TRBV7-2 with TRBJ1-2; 8 bases align to TRBD1. J was trimmed by 5 bases and V by 5 bases; bases with no gene match: 10. Germline-derived CDR1 and CDR2 are SGHTA and FQGNSA. CDR3 length: 15 amino acids. CDR3 nucleotide sequence: TGTGCCAGCAGCCCGCAAGGACAGGGAGGTTATGGCTACACCTTC. Protein: CASSPQGQGGYGYTF.

About this clonotype itself: This sequence may be a read error, since a much larger clone differs from it by one base. The chain joins TRBV20-1 to TRBJ2-3, with D uncertain. The germline V gene encodes CDR1 DFQATT and CDR2 SNEGSKA (reference sequence). The CDR3 runs 15 residues. V lost 6 bases and J lost 4, with 20 bases in between. CDR3 sequence reads: CSAPRPQGGPDTQYF. The CDR3 DNA is TGCAGTGCCCCCCGGCCCCAAGGTGGCCCAGATACGCAGTATTTT.

The CDR3 nucleotides read TGTGCCAGCAGCTTAGGGGGTCGGCAGGAGCAGTACTTC. Its translation: CASSLGGRQEQYF. V is TRBV7-2 and J is TRBJ2-5; D not certain. Germline assignment: CDR1 SGHTA and CDR2 FQGNSA. V lost 1 base to trimming and J lost 11 bases, with 14 bases between them. The CDR3 covers 13 residues.

This clonotype was observed a few times. The chain combines TRBV7-9 with TRBJ2-1; a weak D match, TRBD2 (6 bases). The CDR3 runs to 15 residues. CDR1 and CDR2 (germline): SEHNR, FQNEAQ (reference sequence). The V end was cut by 6 bases, the J end by 1 base, with 13 bases between. The CDR3 coding sequence is TGTGCCAGCAGGGGGGGAGGTGGGTCCTACAATGAGCAGTTCTTC. This sequence encodes CASRGGGGSYNEQFF.

This chain uses TRBV6-1 with TRBJ1-5, with a tentative D call TRBD1 (6 bases). The V gene's germline CDR1 is MNHNS and CDR2 SASEGT. CDR3 size: 14 residues. V was cut by 4 bases and J by 2 bases, with 9 bases left in between. CDR3 nucleotide sequence: TGTGCCAGCAGTGCACAGGGAGGCAATCAGCCCCAGCATTTT. Translating it yields CASSAQGGNQPQHF.

This clonotype was observed a handful of times. CDR3 DNA: TGCAGCGTTGAAGAGGCCCGGGCTCTTCAGGGGGCCAAGAACTATGGCTACACCTTC. Its translation is CSVEEARALQGAKNYGYTF. The chain employs TRBV29-1 and TRBJ1-2; the match to TRBD1 covers 8 bases. The J segment lost 2 bases and the V segment lost 0 bases, leaving 17 bases of the junction unmatched. Germline-derived CDR1 and CDR2 are SQVTM and ANQGSEA. The CDR3 sequence is 19 residues long.

This clonotype was counted ten times or more. The V and J genes are TRBV6-2 or TRBV6-3 and TRBJ2-5; D may be TRBD1 or TRBD2 (5 bases each). Trimming removed 2 bases from V and 2 bases from J, with 9 bases in between. CDR1 and CDR2 from the germline V gene are MNHEY and SVGEGT. This CDR3 is built from 14 residues. The CDR3 protein is CASSYGTSQETQYF. For the CDR3, the DNA is TGTGCCAGCAGTTACGGGACGTCTCAAGAGACCCAGTACTTC.

This clonotype turned up a few times. One end of the junction is discordant with germline, which a read error may explain. This rearrangement joins TRBV5-1 to TRBJ2-4; D may be TRBD1 (6 bases). The CDR3 covers 18 residues. Germline V gives CDR1 SGHRS, CDR2 YFSETQ. For the CDR3, the DNA is TGCGCCAGTAGCTTGGGGGCCCCTCTCGGTAGAGCCAAAAACATTCAGTACTTC. Its translation is CASSLGAPLGRAKNIQYF.

J is TRBJ2-4 and V is TRBV7-6; TRBD1 agrees at 10 bases. CDR3 length: 16 residues. Trimming cost V 5 bases and J 8 bases; bases outside gene matches: 12. From germline, CDR1 is SGHVS and CDR2 FNYEAQ. The chain's CDR3 is CASSPGQGFRSDIQYF. In nucleotides, the CDR3 is TGTGCCAGCAGCCCGGGACAGGGGTTTCGTAGTGACATTCAGTACTTC.

The J gene is TRBJ2-1, the V gene TRBV20-1, with D possibly TRBD2 on 6 matching bases. The end of the DNA fits TRBJ2-5 better, so the J call may be wrong. CDR3 length: 14 residues. Germline V gene lookup returns CDR1 DFQATT and CDR2 SNEGSKA (reference sequence). This chain's CDR3 is CSARGEGSGETQYF. DNA for the CDR3: TGCAGTGCTAGAGGCGAAGGTAGCGGAGAGACCCAGTACTTC.